The T cell receptor (beta chain) under discussion was sequenced for a study of shared clonotypes between healthy human individuals. Trimming shortened V by 7 bases and J by 6 bases, and 12 bases separated the two germline ends. From germline, CDR1 is SQVTM and CDR2 ANQGSEA. This CDR3 comprises 11 residues. Clones were read by immunoSEQ multiplex PCR, and TCRdb kept only the in-frame ones, dropping some. The data show about 2.1 million clones, about 93% seen once. Positive CCR7 selection of CD45RO-negative cells yielded the naive CD8 cells, and terminally differentiated effector memory CD45RA+ cells were excluded.

This TCR derives from a man between 18 and 35 years old in good health. Some clones in this sample may be carry-over from other donors' samples. The sample was naive CD8+ T cells from PBMCs. The gene calls are TRBV29-1 and TRBJ1-2; D is unclear. CDR3 coding DNA: TGCAGCGCAAAACTCGATGATGGCTACACCTTC. It specifies CSAKLDDGYTF. Full variable domain (missing parts from reference TRBV29-1 and TRBJ1-2): SAVISQKPSRDICQRGTSLTIQCQVDSQVTMMFWYRQQPGQSLTLIATANQGSEATYESGFVIDKFPISRPNLTFSTLTVSNMSPEDSSIYLCSAKLDDGYTFGSGTRLTVV.